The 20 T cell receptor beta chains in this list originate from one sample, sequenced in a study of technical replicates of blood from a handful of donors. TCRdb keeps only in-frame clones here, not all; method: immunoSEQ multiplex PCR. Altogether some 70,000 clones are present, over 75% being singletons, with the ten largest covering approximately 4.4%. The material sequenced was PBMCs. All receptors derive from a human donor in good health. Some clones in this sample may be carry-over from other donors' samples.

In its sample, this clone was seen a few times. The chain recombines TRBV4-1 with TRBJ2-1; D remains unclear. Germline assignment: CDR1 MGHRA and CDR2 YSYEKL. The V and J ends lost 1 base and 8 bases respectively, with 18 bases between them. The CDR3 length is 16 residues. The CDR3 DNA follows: TGCGCCAGCAGCCAAGTGGTTCGCGACGAGAGGTATGAGCAGTTCTTC. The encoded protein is CASSQVVRDERYEQFF.

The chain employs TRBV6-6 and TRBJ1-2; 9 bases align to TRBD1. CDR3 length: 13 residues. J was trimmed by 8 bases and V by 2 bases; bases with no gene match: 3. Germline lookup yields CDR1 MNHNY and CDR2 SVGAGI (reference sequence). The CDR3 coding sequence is TGTGCCAGCAGTTACCGGGACAGGGACGGCTACACCTTC. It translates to CASSYRDRDGYTF.

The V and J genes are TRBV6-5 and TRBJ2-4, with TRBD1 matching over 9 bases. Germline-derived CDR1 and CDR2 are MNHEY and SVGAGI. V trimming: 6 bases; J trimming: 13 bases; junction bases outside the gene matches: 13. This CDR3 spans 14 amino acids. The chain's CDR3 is CASSPNRGRNLQYF. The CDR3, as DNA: TGTGCCAGCAGCCCAAACAGGGGGCGAAATCTGCAGTACTTC.

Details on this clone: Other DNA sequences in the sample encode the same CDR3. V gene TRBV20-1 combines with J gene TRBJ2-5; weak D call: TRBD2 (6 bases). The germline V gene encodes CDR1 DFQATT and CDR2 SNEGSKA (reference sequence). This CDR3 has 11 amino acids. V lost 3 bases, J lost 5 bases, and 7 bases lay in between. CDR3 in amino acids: CSASLAETQYF. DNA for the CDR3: TGCAGTGCTAGTCTAGCGGAGACCCAGTACTTC.

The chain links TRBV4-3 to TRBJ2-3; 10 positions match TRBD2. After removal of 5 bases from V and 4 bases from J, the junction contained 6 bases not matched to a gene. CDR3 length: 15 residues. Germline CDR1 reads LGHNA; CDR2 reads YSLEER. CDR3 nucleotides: TGCGCCAGCAGCTCGAGCGGGGGGGCGGCAGATACGCAGTATTTT. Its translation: CASSSSGGAADTQYF.

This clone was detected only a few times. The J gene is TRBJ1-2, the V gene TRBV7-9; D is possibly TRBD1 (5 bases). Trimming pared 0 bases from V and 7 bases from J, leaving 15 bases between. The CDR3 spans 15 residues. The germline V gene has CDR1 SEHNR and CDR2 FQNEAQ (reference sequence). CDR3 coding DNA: TGTGCCAGCAGCTTAGCGGTGGCGGGGCTAGGTGGCTACACCTTC. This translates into CASSLAVAGLGGYTF.

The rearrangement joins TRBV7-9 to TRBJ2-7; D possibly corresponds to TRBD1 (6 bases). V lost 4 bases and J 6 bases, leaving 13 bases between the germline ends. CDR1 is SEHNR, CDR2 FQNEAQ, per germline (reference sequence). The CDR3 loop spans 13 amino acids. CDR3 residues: CASSSRDIGEQYF. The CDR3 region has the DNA TGTGCCAGCAGCTCCCGGGACATTGGCGAGCAGTACTTC.

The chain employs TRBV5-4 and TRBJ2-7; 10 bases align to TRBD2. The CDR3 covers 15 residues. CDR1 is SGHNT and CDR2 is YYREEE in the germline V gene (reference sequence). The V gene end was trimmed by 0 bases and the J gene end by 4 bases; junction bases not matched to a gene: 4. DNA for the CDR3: TGTGCCAGCAGCTTGGGGTTTAGCGGGGGGTACGAGCAGTACTTC. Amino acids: CASSLGFSGGYEQYF.

The CDR3 protein is CASSSSAGHYGYTF. The CDR3 DNA sequence: TGTGCCAGTAGTTCCTCGGCAGGGCACTATGGCTACACCTTC. The V gene is TRBV19, the J gene TRBJ1-2; D perhaps matches TRBD1 (5 bases). V lost 5 bases and J 3 bases, leaving 13 bases between the germline ends. CDR3 size: 14 residues. The germline V gene encodes CDR1 LNHDA and CDR2 SQIVND (reference sequence).

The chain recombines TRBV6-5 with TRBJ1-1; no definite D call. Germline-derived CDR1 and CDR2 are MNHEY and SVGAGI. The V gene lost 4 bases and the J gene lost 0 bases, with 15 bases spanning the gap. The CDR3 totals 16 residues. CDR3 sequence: CASSSGGRRMNTEAFF. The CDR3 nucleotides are TGTGCCAGCAGTTCGGGCGGGCGGCGAATGAACACTGAAGCTTTCTTT.

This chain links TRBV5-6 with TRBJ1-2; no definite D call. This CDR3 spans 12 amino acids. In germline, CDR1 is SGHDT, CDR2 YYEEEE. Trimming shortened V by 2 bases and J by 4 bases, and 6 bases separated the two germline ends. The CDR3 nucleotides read TGTGCCAGCAGCTTAGGGAGCTATGGCTACACCTTC. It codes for CASSLGSYGYTF.

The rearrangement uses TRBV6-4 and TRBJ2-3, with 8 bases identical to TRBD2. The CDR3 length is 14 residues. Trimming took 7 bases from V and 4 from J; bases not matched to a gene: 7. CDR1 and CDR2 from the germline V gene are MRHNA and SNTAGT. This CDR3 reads CASKTSGGADTQYF. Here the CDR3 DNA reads TGTGCCAGCAAAACTAGCGGCGGGGCAGATACGCAGTATTTT.

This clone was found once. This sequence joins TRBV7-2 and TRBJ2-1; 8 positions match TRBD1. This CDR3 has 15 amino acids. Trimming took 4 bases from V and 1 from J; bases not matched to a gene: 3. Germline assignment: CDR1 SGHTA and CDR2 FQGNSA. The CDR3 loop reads CASSSRQGSYNEQFF. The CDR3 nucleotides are TGTGCCAGCAGCTCGAGACAGGGGTCCTACAATGAGCAGTTCTTC. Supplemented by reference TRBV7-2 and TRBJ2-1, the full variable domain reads GAGVSQSPSNKVTEKGKDVELRCDPISGHTALYWYRQSLGQGLEFLIYFQGNSAPDKSGLPSDRFSAERTGGSVSTLTIQRTQQEDSAVYLCASSSRQGSYNEQFFGPGTRLTVL.

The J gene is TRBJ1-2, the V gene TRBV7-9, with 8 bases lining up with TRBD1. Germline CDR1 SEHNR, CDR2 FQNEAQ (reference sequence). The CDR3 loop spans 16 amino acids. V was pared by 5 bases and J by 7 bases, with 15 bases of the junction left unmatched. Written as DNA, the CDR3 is TGTGCCAGCAGCCGAGGAACCGGACAGGGAGAAATTGGCTACACCTTC. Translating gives CASSRGTGQGEIGYTF. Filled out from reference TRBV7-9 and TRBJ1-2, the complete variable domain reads DTGVSQNPRHKITKRGQNVTFRCDPISEHNRLYWYRQTLGQGPEFLTYFQNEAQLEKSRLLSDRFSAERPKGSFSTLEIQRTEQGDSAMYLCASSRGTGQGEIGYTFGSGTRLTVV.

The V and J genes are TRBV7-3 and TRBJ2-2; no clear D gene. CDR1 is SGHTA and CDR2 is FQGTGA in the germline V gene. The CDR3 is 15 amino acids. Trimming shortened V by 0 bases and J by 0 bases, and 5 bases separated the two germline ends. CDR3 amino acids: CASSLTYTNTGELFF. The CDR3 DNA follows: TGTGCCAGCAGCTTAACTTATACGAACACCGGGGAGCTGTTTTTT.

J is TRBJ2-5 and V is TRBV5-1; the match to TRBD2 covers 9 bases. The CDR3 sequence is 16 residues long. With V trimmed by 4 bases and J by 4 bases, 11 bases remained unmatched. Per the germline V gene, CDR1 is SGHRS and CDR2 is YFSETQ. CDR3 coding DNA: TGCGCCAGCAGCCCATTAGGAGCGGGGGGTTCAGAGACCCAGTACTTC. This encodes CASSPLGAGGSETQYF. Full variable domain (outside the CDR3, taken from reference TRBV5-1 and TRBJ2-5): KAGVTQTPRYLIKTRGQQVTLSCSPISGHRSVSWYQQTPGQGLQFLFEYFSETQRNKGNFPGRFSGRQFSNSRSEMNVSTLELGDSALYLCASSPLGAGGSETQYFGPGTRLLVL.

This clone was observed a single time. The CDR3 protein is CASSQVLGRGAQYEQFF. The CDR3 bases are TGCGCCAGCAGCCAGGTTCTTGGGCGGGGGGCCCAATATGAGCAGTTCTTC. The chain has TRBV4-3 and TRBJ2-1; TRBD2 aligns across 8 bases. V dropped 3 bases and J dropped 8; count of bases not matched to a gene: 15. There are 17 residues in the CDR3. The germline CDR1 and CDR2 sequences are LGHNA and YSLEER.

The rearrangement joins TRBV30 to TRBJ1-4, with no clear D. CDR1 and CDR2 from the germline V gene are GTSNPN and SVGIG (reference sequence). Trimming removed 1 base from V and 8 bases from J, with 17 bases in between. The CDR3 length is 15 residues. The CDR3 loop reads CAWSGRGSVREKLFF. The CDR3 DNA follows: TGTGCCTGGAGTGGCCGCGGTTCGGTACGGGAAAAACTGTTTTTT.

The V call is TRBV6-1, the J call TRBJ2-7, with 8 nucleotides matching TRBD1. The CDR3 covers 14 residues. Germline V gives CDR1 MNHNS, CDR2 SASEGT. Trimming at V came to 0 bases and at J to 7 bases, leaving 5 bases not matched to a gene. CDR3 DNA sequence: TGTGCCAGCAGTGAAGCGGACAGGGTAGGAGAGCAGTACTTC. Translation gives CASSEADRVGEQYF.

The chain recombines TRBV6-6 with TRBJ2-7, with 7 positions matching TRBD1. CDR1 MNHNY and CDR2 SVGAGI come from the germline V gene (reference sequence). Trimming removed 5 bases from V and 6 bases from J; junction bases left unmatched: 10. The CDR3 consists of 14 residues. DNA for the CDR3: TGTGCCAGCAGTCCCGCTGACAGGGACCGCGAGCAGTACTTC. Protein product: CASSPADRDREQYF.